This entry lists 9 T cell receptor beta chains sequenced from one sample in a study of shared clonotypes between healthy human individuals. Sequenced by immunoSEQ multiplex PCR; TCRdb stores in-frame clones only, minus some. The sample includes approximately 400,000 clones, 96% of them seen just once. Sequencing was done on a sample of memory CD8+ T cells sorted from blood. As for subset: CD45RO+ cells pooled with CCR7-negative TemRA cells. These TCRs come from a man aged 30 to 39 in good health.

The rearrangement joins TRBV7-9 to TRBJ1-2; 9 bases map to TRBD1. The CDR3 extends over 14 amino acids. V shed 5 bases, J shed 7 bases, and the junction held 8 bases outside the gene matches. Germline V gene sequence: CDR1 SEHNR, CDR2 FQNEAQ (reference sequence). The CDR3 spells CASSLKQGAAGYTF. The CDR3 bases are TGTGCCAGCAGCCTCAAACAGGGGGCGGCTGGCTACACCTTC.

The rearrangement uses TRBV29-1 and TRBJ1-1; TRBD1 matches at 8 bases. The ends lost 6 bases at V and 1 base at J; junction bases unmatched: 1. The CDR3 consists of 12 residues. Germline V gene lookup returns CDR1 SQVTM and CDR2 ANQGSEA. Written as DNA, the CDR3 is TGCAGCGTGACAGGGGAGAACACTGAAGCTTTCTTT. This translates into CSVTGENTEAFF.

The rearrangement uses TRBV30 and TRBJ1-3, with 9 bases matching TRBD1. The CDR3 has 15 residues. The ends lost 7 bases at V and 0 bases at J; junction bases unmatched: 7. Looked up from germline, CDR1 is GTSNPN and CDR2 is SVGIG (reference sequence). CDR3 amino acids: CALPGQGSSGNTIYF. DNA of the CDR3: TGTGCCTTACCGGGACAGGGTTCCTCTGGAAACACCATATATTTT.

The rearrangement joins TRBV27 to TRBJ2-1, with D maybe TRBD1 (5 bases). CDR1 MNHEY and CDR2 SMNVEV come from the germline V gene (reference sequence). The CDR3 extends over 16 amino acids. V lost 2 bases and J lost 9, with 20 bases in between. CDR3 in amino acids: CASSLALGELKREQFF. DNA of the CDR3: TGTGCCAGCAGTTTAGCCTTAGGGGAACTAAAGCGTGAGCAGTTCTTC.

V is TRBV6-1 and J is TRBJ2-5; 9 positions match TRBD1. This CDR3 is built from 15 residues. CDR1 is MNHNS, CDR2 SASEGT, per germline. V was pared by 11 bases and J by 5 bases, with 15 bases of the junction left unmatched. CDR3 region: CAVLQGALLRETQYF. Written as DNA, the CDR3 is TGTGCCGTTTTACAGGGGGCGCTCTTACGGGAGACCCAGTACTTC.

The chain links TRBV28 to TRBJ1-4, with TRBD1 as a possible D gene (5 bases). The CDR3 runs 14 residues. V dropped 7 bases and J dropped 4 bases, with 13 bases sitting between them. Germline CDR1 is MDHEN and CDR2 is SYDVKM. CDR3 protein: CASTFAGFNEKLFF. DNA of the CDR3: TGTGCCAGCACCTTTGCAGGGTTTAATGAAAAACTGTTTTTT. Using reference TRBV28 and TRBJ1-4 for the parts outside the CDR3, the full variable domain is DVKVTQSSRYLVKRTGEKVFLECVQDMDHENMFWYRQDPGLGLRLIYFSYDVKMKEKGDIPEGYSVSREKKERFSLILESASTNQTSMYLCASTFAGFNEKLFFGSGTQLSVL.

Only a few counts were recorded for this clone. V and J are TRBV5-1 and TRBJ1-1, with D uncertain. Trimming took off 3 bases at V and 0 bases at J, with 6 bases between the two ends. The germline V gene encodes CDR1 SGHRS and CDR2 YFSETQ. This CDR3 has 13 residues. The CDR3 region has the DNA TGCGCCAGCAGCTCCCTCATGAACACTGAAGCTTTCTTT. Translated: CASSSLMNTEAFF.

The chain is built from TRBV29-1 and TRBJ1-1; D not resolved. The germline V gene encodes CDR1 SQVTM and CDR2 ANQGSEA. V was shortened by 0 bases and J by 1 base, with 6 bases between the two germline ends. The length of the CDR3 is 13 residues. CDR3 sequence: CSVEDWANTEAFF. The CDR3 DNA is TGCAGCGTTGAAGATTGGGCGAACACTGAAGCTTTCTTT. The whole variable domain, filled in from reference TRBV29-1 and TRBJ1-1, reads SAVISQKPSRDICQRGTSLTIQCQVDSQVTMMFWYRQQPGQSLTLIATANQGSEATYESGFVIDKFPISRPNLTFSTLTVSNMSPEDSSIYLCSVEDWANTEAFFGQGTRLTVV.

V gene TRBV21-1 combines with J gene TRBJ1-4; TRBD1 is the table's D call, not checked against the DNA. TRBV21-1 is an annotated pseudogene. The CDR3 has 17 residues. The CDR3: CASSKVGQGVGNEKLFF. CDR3 DNA: TGTGCCAGCAGCAAAGTGGGACAGGGGGTCGGAAATGAAAAACTGTTTTTT.